This T cell receptor (beta chain) was identified in a study of blood T cell repertoires in COVID-19. Overall study context: The origin of the acute and convalescent COVID-19 samples was the United States, Italy and Spain. In each case, the material was cDNA or gDNA derived from T cells, B-cell-depleted T cells, or PBMCs.

Original methodology: Estimated nucleated cell counts came from reference gene primer amplification. Assay: immunoSEQ multiplex PCR; the TCRdb copy retains only in-frame clones and omits some. V and J calls plus clone size are reproduced from that table; the DNA served to infer D and trimming. The profile shows approximately 290,000 clones, around 81% of them singletons. Enrolled during active infection, Seattle patients were then followed longitudinally. From germline, CDR1 is MNHEY and CDR2 SVGAGI. The CDR3 sequence is 15 residues long. The V and J ends lost 7 bases and 5 bases respectively, with 20 bases between them.

The sequence was collected from a person between 65 and 79 years old with COVID-19, enrolled during active disease. Source material: peripheral blood. The chain employs TRBV6-5 and TRBJ2-5; a possible D gene is TRBD2 (5 bases). The CDR3 DNA follows: TGTGCCAGCATTCCCGAAAGCGGTAGAGGGGAGACCCAGTACTTC. It is translated as CASIPESGRGETQYF.